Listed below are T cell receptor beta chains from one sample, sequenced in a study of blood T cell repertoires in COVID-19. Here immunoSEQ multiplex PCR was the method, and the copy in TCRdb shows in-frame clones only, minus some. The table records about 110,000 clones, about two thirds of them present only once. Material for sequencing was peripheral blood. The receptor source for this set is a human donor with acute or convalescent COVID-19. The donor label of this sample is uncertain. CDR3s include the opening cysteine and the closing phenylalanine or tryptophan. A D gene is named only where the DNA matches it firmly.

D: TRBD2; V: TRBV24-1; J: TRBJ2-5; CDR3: CATSDRGGASEKETQYF
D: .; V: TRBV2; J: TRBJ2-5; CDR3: CASSKSRETQYF
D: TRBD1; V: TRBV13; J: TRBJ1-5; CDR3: CASSRTGMEPQHF
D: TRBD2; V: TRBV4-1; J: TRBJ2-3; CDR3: CASSRDPGTSVDTQYF
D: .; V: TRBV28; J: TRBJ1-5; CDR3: CASRRFRGDNSNQPQHF
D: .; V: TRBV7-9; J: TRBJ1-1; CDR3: CASTNPKNTEAFF
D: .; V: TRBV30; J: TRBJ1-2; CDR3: CAWAQDRSYGYTF
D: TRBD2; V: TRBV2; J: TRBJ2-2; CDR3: CASSPGLRARTGTGELFF
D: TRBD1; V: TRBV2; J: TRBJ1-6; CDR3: CASSIRGLNSPLHF
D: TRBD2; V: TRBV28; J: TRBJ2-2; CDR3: CASSWGPRGGAGELFF
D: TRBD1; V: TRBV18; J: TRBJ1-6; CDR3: CASSPDRKYNSPLHF
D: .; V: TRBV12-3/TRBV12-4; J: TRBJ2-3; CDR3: CASSLRTDTQYF
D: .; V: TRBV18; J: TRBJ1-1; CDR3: CASSPQGWGTEAFF
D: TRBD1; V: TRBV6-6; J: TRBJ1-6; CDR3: CASSTGGNSPLHF
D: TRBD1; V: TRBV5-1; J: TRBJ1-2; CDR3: CASSLGQGAPGYTF
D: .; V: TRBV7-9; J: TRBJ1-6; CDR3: CASSSGSGSSPLHF
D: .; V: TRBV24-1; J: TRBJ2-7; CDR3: CATSALGGSSYEQYF
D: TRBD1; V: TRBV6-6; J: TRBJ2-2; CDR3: CATNRGYTGELFF
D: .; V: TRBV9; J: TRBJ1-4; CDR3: CASSRTSSNEKLFF
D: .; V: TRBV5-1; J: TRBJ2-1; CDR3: CASSLVGGATYNEQFF
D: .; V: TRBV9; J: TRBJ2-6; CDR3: CASSRSSGANVLTF
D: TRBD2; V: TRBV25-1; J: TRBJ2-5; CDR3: CASSESLAGVETQYF